Each of the 18 T cell receptor beta chains below was sequenced from the same sample in a study of T cell responses to AZD1222 COVID-19 vaccine. Sequencing used immunoSEQ multiplex PCR; TCRdb keeps in-frame clones, though not all of them. Here the sample spans approximately 120,000 clones, about 88% being singletons. The sample was peripheral blood, taken on day 0 of AZD1222 vaccination. The receptors stem from an adult in good health.

The chain links TRBV20-1 to TRBJ1-4; no clear D. The V end lost 3 bases, the J end lost 12 bases, and 20 bases lay between the germline ends. Germline-derived CDR1 and CDR2 are DFQATT and SNEGSKA (reference sequence). This CDR3 has 14 residues. CDR3 nucleotides: TGCAGTGCTAGTTTGAGCTCGAGGTTTGGGGAACTGTTTTTT. This codes for CSASLSSRFGELFF.

This sequence joins TRBV6-5 and TRBJ2-3; no firm D call. This CDR3 region has 14 residues. With 5 bases removed from V and 3 bases from J, the gap between germline ends came to 12 bases. CDR1 and CDR2 (germline): MNHEY, SVGAGI. This CDR3 reads CASSPGLWTDTQYF. The CDR3 region has the DNA TGTGCCAGCAGTCCGGGCCTATGGACAGATACGCAGTATTTT.

The rearrangement uses TRBV11-3 and TRBJ2-1; 7 nucleotides line up with TRBD2. The V gene's germline CDR1 is SGHNT and CDR2 YENEEA. This CDR3 comprises 13 residues. J lost 4 bases, V lost 10 bases, and 7 bases had no gene match. CDR3: CATESGTYNEQFF. The CDR3 nucleotides are TGTGCCACGGAGAGCGGGACTTACAATGAGCAGTTCTTC.

The rearrangement joins TRBV9 to TRBJ2-1; 13 nucleotides align to TRBD2. Looked up from germline, CDR1 is SGDLS and CDR2 is YYNGEE. The CDR3 totals 17 residues. The trim removed 0 bases at V and 5 bases at J, leaving 5 bases unmatched. CDR3 DNA: TGTGCCAGCAGCGTAGTCCCCGGACTAGCGGGGGACAATGAGCAGTTCTTC. This gives the protein CASSVVPGLAGDNEQFF.

The chain recombines TRBV19 with TRBJ2-7, with D tentatively TRBD1 or TRBD2 (5 bases each). The V end lost 7 bases, the J end lost 6 bases, and 22 bases lay between the germline ends. CDR3 size: 15 residues. Germline V gene data show CDR1 as LNHDA and CDR2 as SQIVND (reference sequence). The CDR3 protein is CASKGTGTIPSEQYF. The CDR3 DNA follows: TGTGCCAGTAAGGGGACCGGGACCATTCCCTCCGAGCAGTACTTC.

This clone was seen more than once but under ten times. This chain joins TRBV5-1 and TRBJ2-1; 7 positions agree with TRBD1. The CDR3 totals 14 residues. Germline V gives CDR1 SGHRS, CDR2 YFSETQ. V gave up 6 bases and J gave up 4 bases; unmatched junction bases: 7. The CDR3 sequence: CASNLMGQYNEQFF. Here the CDR3 DNA reads TGCGCCAGCAACCTTATGGGACAGTACAATGAGCAGTTCTTC.

The chain couples TRBV6-5 to TRBJ2-7; 8 bases match TRBD2. This CDR3 contains 14 residues. Germline CDR1 and CDR2: MNHEY and SVGAGI. The trim removed 6 bases at V and 5 bases at J, leaving 9 bases unmatched. CDR3: CASRSGTSPHEQYV. The CDR3 DNA reads as TGTGCCAGCAGATCCGGGACTAGTCCCCACGAGCAGTACGTC.

The chain joins TRBV30 to TRBJ1-2, with D perhaps matching TRBD1 (6 bases). The V end lost 0 bases, the J end lost 9 bases, and 14 bases lay between the germline ends. The length of the CDR3 is 13 residues. Germline V lookup: CDR1 GTSNPN, CDR2 SVGIG (reference sequence). This CDR3 is CAWSVLTGFRYTF. The CDR3 DNA reads TGTGCCTGGAGTGTTCTTACAGGGTTTCGCTACACCTTC.

This clone showed up just once. The J gene is TRBJ1-1, the V gene TRBV10-3; D gene unclear. Trimming left V 6 bases short and J 3 bases short, with 17 bases between. This CDR3 has 15 residues. CDR1 and CDR2 (germline): ENHRY, SYGVKD. The CDR3: CAISTKGQLDTEAFF. The CDR3 DNA follows: TGTGCCATCAGCACCAAGGGCCAGTTGGACACTGAAGCTTTCTTT.

The genes are TRBV6-5 and TRBJ2-1; 7 positions match TRBD1. Trimming at V came to 2 bases and at J to 0 bases, leaving 4 bases not matched to a gene. CDR3 length equals 16 residues. Germline CDR1 MNHEY, CDR2 SVGAGI. The CDR3 DNA is TGTGCCAGCAGTTACCTAACAGGGGTCTCCTACAATGAGCAGTTCTTC. It is translated as CASSYLTGVSYNEQFF.

This clone was seen more than once but under ten times. The V gene is TRBV19, the J gene TRBJ1-2; no clear D gene. The germline gives CDR1 LNHDA, CDR2 SQIVND (reference sequence). With 8 bases removed from V and 3 bases from J, the gap between germline ends came to 7 bases. The CDR3 contains 11 residues. The CDR3 reads CASLGDYGYTF. The DNA for the CDR3 is TGTGCCAGTCTTGGAGACTATGGCTACACCTTC.

The rearrangement uses TRBV2 and TRBJ2-7, with D possibly being TRBD2 (6 bases). The CDR3 runs 12 residues. Germline CDR1 SNHLY, CDR2 FYNNEI. V gave up 11 bases and J gave up 4 bases, with 15 bases separating them. The CDR3 DNA is TGTGCCTCGAATGTGGAGGGATACGAGCAGTACGTC. It translates to CASNVEGYEQYV.

The chain couples TRBV7-7 to TRBJ1-6; unclear D gene. Germline V gene sequence: CDR1 SSHAT, CDR2 FNYEAQ (reference sequence). The CDR3 totals 13 residues. Trimming pared 4 bases from V and 9 bases from J, leaving 10 bases between. CDR3 coding DNA: TGTGCCAGCAGCTCAAACCCCTCTTCACCCCTCCACTTT. It specifies CASSSNPSSPLHF.

The chain joins TRBV19 to TRBJ1-5; possibly TRBD1 for D (6 bases). Trimming removed 4 bases at V and 2 bases at J, with 18 bases between. The germline gives CDR1 LNHDA, CDR2 SQIVND (reference sequence). The CDR3 sequence is 17 residues long. This CDR3 reads CASSTSGGGSGNQPQHF. The CDR3 DNA is TGTGCCAGTAGTACCTCCGGAGGGGGGTCGGGCAATCAGCCCCAGCATTTT.

Written as DNA, the CDR3 is TGTGCCAGCTCACCCGACACCAATAATTCACCCCTCCACTTT. This translates into CASSPDTNNSPLHF. The chain is built from TRBV18 and TRBJ1-6; D call uncertain. The CDR3 has 14 amino acids. Trimming removed 3 bases from V and 5 bases from J, with 8 bases in between. Germline assignment: CDR1 KGHSH and CDR2 LQKENI.

This clone was seen a single time. This chain uses TRBV2 with TRBJ2-7; D call uncertain. Germline V gene sequence: CDR1 SNHLY, CDR2 FYNNEI. The V gene lost 1 base and the J gene lost 5 bases, with 12 bases spanning the gap. This CDR3 comprises 14 residues. The CDR3 DNA is TGTGCCAGCAGTGAAGTCTTTTTTCAAGACGAGCAGTACTTC. This encodes CASSEVFFQDEQYF.

This clone showed up just once. The chain is built from TRBV19 and TRBJ2-2; the match to TRBD2 covers 7 bases. CDR1 and CDR2 (germline): LNHDA, SQIVND (reference sequence). V shed 2 bases, J shed 6 bases, and the junction held 6 bases outside the gene matches. This CDR3 spans 15 amino acids. The CDR3 loop is CASSIWTGGAGELFF. CDR3 nucleotide sequence: TGTGCCAGTAGTATATGGACGGGGGGAGCCGGGGAGCTGTTTTTT.

V gene TRBV15 combines with J gene TRBJ1-1; maybe TRBD1 (5 bases). The CDR3 contains 14 residues. The germline gives CDR1 LNHNV, CDR2 YYDKDF (reference sequence). V shed 1 base and J shed 10 bases, with 16 bases lying between them. In nucleotides, the CDR3 is TGTGCCACCAGCAGAGCACCACGGGGGACGGGAGCTTTCTTT. The encoded protein is CATSRAPRGTGAFF.